Described below is a single TCR beta chain sequence and its context. This entry is derived from a study of blood T cell repertoires in COVID-19. Study summary: Material from acute and convalescent COVID-19 was sourced from the United States, Italy and Spain. From T cells, B-cell-depleted T cells, or PBMCs came the material, which was cDNA or gDNA.

The CDR3 consists of 16 residues. V was cut by 4 bases and J by 2 bases, with 15 bases left in between. Germline CDR1 and CDR2: SEHNR and FQNEAQ (reference sequence). The authors' processing: Reference gene primer amplification gave estimated nucleated cell counts. The repertoire was sequenced with immunoSEQ multiplex PCR; TCRdb's copy has only in-frame clones and lacks some. The DNA was the basis for D and trimming; V, J and clone size are from that table. The table lists approximately 120,000 clones, roughly 88% of them singletons. This receptor was identified in a woman of 80 years or more with active or convalescent COVID-19. The sample was peripheral blood. The rearrangement links TRBV7-9 to TRBJ2-1; maybe TRBD2 (5 bases). The CDR3 loop reads CASSSLRGRTYNEQFF. DNA for the CDR3: TGTGCCAGCAGCTCCTTACGTGGGAGAACCTACAATGAGCAGTTCTTC.